This TCR beta chain derives from a study of shared clonotypes between healthy human individuals (dated by TCRdb to the early 2020s). As for the study more broadly: The cohort comprised a couple of women and a few men aged 18 to 49 years. To estimate repertoire size and how much clonotypes are shared between individuals, the study performed deep sequencing of blood TCR repertoires from about five healthy adults. Different laboratories and diverse techniques were used to prepare libraries and sequence TCR repertoires, to increase sequencing depth and limit assay-specific biases. Between about 0.85 and 10 billion PBMCs per donor were obtained by leukapheresis.

Using the deep immunoSEQ assay, multiplex PCR amplified TCR CDR3 regions from genomic DNA. Extracted genomic DNA from each cell subset was distributed evenly across all wells of several immunoSEQ 96-well plates, and each plate was treated as a replicate. For unsorted PBMC, approximately 290 ng genomic DNA, equal to 25,000 to 35,000 T cell genomes, was loaded into each replicate PCR. Unsorted PBMC genomic DNA was sequenced across ten immunoSEQ deep assay plates. Purified libraries were quantified with a Qubit 3.0 fluorometer, sized on a Bioanalyzer 2100, and re-quantified with the KAPA Library Quantification kit. Every immunoSEQ 96-well plate was sequenced on a separate single-read 150-cycle Illumina NextSeq 550 flow cell. As for the authors' bioinformatics: Because the immunoSEQ output held only junctional sequences and lacked quality scores, the filtering could not match the filtering applied to full-length reads. Sequences were annotated with PyIR, a Python wrapper for IgBLAST v1.9, using IMGT germline references to assign V/J genes and CDR3. Reads were removed for weak V/J assignments (E-value above 1e-6), missing CDR3, stop codons, out-of-frame junctions, or ambiguous translated residues. V3J clonotypes were defined by identical inferred V gene, J gene, and CDR3 amino acid sequence. Percentage overlap between repertoires was calculated by dividing the number of shared unique clonotypes by the size of the smaller repertoire. Three approaches were used to assess repertoire richness: RTK rarefaction, the Chao1 estimator, and Recon v2.1 estimates of unobserved clonotypes. In TCRdb, the immuneACCESS table is reduced to in-frame sequences with V and J assigned. These tables do not hold every clone; where another copy was compared, an unresolved V gene accounts for under half, and the others remain unexplained. The V and J calls and the clone size are those of that table, but D and trimming were determined from the DNA. In this sample the table shows 400,000 to 600,000 clones, almost 80% of which occur a single time. Of the sample, approximately 13% falls within the top ten clones.

About this clone: Its antigen remains undetermined. No qualities accompany the bases; no much larger clone lies one base away.

Donors were healthy HIV-negative adults with no recently reported acute infections or vaccinations. All donors were Caucasian adults living in Nashville, Tennessee, USA. For unsorted samples, 85 million to 100 million PBMCs were counted, and genomic DNA was extracted using the QIAamp DNA Blood Mini kit. Blood was collected by leukapheresis, and PBMCs were isolated by Ficoll-Histopaque density gradient centrifugation and then cryopreserved in liquid nitrogen vapor phase. The CDR1 and CDR2 encoded by the germline V gene (reference sequence) are PRHDT and FYEKMQ. Including cysteine and phenylalanine, the CDR3 has 12 amino acids. The read is trimmed to its CDR3 DNA, 36 bases read in frame from base 1. The V and J ends are trimmed by 0 bases and 6 bases, leaving 5 bases between them. Results the study describes overall, beyond this receptor: Sampling was restricted to blood, and TCR repertoires in tissue are likely to differ from TCR repertoires in blood. Because the study included only a small number of donors, the genetic and exposure-history diversity represented was limited. Pairwise subsampling indicated that sequencing depth was expected to affect the degree of clonotype sharing among donors.

Sequenced input: PBMCs. Recombination connected TRBV13 to TRBJ1-2; the D gene cannot be named for sure. This sequence originates from a middle-aged woman in good health. Some clones in this sample may be carry-over from other donors' samples. CDR3 protein: CASSLGVDGYTF. DNA sequence: TGTGCCAGCAGCTTAGGCGTGGATGGCTACACCTTC.